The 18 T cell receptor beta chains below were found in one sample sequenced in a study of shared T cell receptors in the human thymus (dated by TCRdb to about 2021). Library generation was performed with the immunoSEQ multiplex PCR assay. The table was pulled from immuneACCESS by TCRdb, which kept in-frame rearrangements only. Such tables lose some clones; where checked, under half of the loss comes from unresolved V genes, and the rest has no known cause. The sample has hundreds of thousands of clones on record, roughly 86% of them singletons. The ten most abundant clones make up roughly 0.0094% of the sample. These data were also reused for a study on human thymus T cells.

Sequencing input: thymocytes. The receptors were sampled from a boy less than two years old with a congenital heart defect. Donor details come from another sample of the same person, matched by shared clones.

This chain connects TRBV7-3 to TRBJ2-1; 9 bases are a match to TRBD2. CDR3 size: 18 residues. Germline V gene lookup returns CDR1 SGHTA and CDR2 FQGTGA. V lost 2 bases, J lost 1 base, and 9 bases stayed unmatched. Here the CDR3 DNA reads TGTGCCAGCAGCTTAGGGGGACTAGCCAATGAGTCCTACAATGAGCAGTTCTTC. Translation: CASSLGGLANESYNEQFF.

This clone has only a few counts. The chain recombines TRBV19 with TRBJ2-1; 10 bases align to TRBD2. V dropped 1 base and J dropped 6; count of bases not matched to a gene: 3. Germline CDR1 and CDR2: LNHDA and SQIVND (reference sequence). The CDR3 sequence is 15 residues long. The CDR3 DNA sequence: TGTGCCAGTAGTATAGTAATAGCGGGAGGCAATGAGCAGTTCTTC. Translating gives CASSIVIAGGNEQFF.

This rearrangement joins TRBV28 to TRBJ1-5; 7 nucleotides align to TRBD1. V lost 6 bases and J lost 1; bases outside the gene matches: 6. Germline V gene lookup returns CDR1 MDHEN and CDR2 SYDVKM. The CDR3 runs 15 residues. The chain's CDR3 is CASSPSTGSNQPQHF. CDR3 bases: TGTGCCAGCAGCCCTTCGACAGGGAGCAATCAGCCCCAGCATTTT.

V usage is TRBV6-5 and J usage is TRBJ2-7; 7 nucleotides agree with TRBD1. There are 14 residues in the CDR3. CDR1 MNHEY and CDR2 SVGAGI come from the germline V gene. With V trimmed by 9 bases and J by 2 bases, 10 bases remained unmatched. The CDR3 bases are TGTGCCAGTGCCCTCAAGGGACAGACCTACGAGCAGTACTTC. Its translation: CASALKGQTYEQYF.

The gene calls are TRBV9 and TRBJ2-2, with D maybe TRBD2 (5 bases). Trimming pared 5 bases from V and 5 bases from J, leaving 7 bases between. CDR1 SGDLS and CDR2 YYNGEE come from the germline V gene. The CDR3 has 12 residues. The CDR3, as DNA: TGTGCCAGCAGGACGGGGACCGGGGAGCTGTTTTTT. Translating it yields CASRTGTGELFF.

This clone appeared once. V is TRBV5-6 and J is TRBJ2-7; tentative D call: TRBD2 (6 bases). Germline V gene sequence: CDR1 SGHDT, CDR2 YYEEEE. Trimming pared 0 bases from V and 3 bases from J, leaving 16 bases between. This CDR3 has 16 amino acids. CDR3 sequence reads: CASSLGHEGRYYEQYF. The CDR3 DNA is TGTGCCAGCAGCTTGGGACACGAAGGGAGGTACTACGAGCAGTACTTC.

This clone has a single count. The DNA for the CDR3 is TGTGCCAGCAGTCTAAACCCGGGACAGGTATATGAAAAACTGTTTTTT. Encoded protein: CASSLNPGQVYEKLFF. The rearrangement uses TRBV28 and TRBJ1-4, with 8 bases that match TRBD1. The CDR3 runs 16 residues. With 5 bases clipped from V and 6 bases from J, the junction kept 11 bases outside the gene matches. Germline CDR1 and CDR2: MDHEN and SYDVKM.

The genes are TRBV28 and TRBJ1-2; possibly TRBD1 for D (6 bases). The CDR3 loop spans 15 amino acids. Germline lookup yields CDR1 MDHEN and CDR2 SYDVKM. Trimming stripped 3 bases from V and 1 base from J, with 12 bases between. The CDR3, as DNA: TGTGCCAGCAGTTTTAAAGGGACAATTAACTATGGCTACACCTTC. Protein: CASSFKGTINYGYTF.

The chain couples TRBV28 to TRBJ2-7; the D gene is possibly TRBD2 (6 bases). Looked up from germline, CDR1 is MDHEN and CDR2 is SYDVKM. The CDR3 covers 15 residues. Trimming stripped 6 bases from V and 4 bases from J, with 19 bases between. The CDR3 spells CASRGGPLGPYEQYF. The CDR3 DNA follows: TGTGCCAGCAGGGGGGGACCCTTGGGGCCTTACGAGCAGTACTTC.

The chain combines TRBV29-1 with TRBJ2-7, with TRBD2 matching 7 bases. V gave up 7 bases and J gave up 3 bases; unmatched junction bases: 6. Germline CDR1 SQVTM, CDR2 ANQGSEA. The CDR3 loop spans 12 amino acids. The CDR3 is CSAGGGNYEQYF. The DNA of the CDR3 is TGCAGCGCCGGGGGAGGGAACTACGAGCAGTACTTC.

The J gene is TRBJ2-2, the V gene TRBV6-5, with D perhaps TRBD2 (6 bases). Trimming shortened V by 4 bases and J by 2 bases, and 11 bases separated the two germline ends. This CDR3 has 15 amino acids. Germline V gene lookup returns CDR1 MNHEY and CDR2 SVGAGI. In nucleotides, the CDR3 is TGTGCCAGCAGTTCGGGGCGGGGAAACACCGGGGAGCTGTTTTTT. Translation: CASSSGRGNTGELFF.

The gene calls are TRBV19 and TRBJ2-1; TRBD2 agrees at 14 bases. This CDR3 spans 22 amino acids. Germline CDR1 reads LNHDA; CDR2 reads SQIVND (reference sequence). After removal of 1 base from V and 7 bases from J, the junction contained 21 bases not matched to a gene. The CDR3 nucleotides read TGTGCCAGTAGTATAGCTTCCCCGCGACTAGCGGGGGGGCCCGGGGTAGGGAATGAGCAGTTCTTC. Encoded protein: CASSIASPRLAGGPGVGNEQFF.

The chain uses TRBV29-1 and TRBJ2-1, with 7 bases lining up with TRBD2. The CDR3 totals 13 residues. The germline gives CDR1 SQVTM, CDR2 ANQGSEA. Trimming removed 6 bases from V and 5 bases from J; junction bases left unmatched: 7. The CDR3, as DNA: TGCAGCGTAACGGGACTACCGAACAATGAGCAGTTCTTC. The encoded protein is CSVTGLPNNEQFF.

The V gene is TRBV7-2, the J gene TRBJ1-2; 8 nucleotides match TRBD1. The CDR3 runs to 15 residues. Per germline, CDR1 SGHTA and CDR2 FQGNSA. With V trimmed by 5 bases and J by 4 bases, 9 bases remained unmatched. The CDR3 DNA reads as TGTGCCAGCAGCCGCCTTGGCGGACAGGGCTATGGCTACACCTTC. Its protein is CASSRLGGQGYGYTF.

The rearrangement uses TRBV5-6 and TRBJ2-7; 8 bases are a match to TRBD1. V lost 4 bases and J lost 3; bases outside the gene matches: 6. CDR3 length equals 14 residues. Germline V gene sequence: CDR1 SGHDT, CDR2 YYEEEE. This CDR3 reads CASSPRTGNYEQYF. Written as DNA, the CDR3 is TGTGCCAGCAGCCCCCGGACAGGGAACTACGAGCAGTACTTC.

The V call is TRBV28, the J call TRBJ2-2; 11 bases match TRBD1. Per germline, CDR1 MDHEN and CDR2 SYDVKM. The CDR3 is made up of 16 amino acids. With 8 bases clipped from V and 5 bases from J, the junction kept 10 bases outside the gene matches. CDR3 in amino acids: CASGQYRDRGTGELFF. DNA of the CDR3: TGTGCCAGCGGCCAGTACCGGGACAGGGGGACCGGGGAGCTGTTTTTT.

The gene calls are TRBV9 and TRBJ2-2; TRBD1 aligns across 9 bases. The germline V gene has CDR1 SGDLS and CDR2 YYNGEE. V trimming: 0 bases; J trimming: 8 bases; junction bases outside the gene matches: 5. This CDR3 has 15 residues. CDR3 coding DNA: TGTGCCAGCAGCGTAGAACAGGGGGCTTCAGGGGAGCTGTTTTTT. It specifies CASSVEQGASGELFF.

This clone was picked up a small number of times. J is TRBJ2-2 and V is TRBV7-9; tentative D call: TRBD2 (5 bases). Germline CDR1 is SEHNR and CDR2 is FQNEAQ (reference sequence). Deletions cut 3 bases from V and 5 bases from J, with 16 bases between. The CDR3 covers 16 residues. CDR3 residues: CASSFRWLADTGELFF. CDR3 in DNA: TGTGCCAGCAGCTTCCGTTGGCTAGCCGATACCGGGGAGCTGTTTTTT.